These 5 T cell receptor beta chains originate from one sample sequenced in a study of blood T cell repertoires in COVID-19 (dated by TCRdb to about 2020). The library relied on the immunoSEQ multiplex PCR assay. Not all clones reach the TCRdb copy of this immuneACCESS table, which keeps in-frame sequences only. Checked studies attribute under half of the gap to unresolved V genes and leave the rest unexplained. The sample records around 100,000 clones, around 84% of which are singletons. Clones ranked in the top ten supply roughly 2% of the sample. Material for sequencing was peripheral blood. These receptors all stem from a man in his 70s with active or convalescent COVID-19.

This sequence joins TRBV28 and TRBJ1-2; 9 bases agree with TRBD1. This CDR3 is 14 amino acids long. V shed 9 bases and J 7 bases; nucleotides not matched to a gene: 12. CDR1 is MDHEN and CDR2 is SYDVKM in the germline V gene. Here the CDR3 DNA reads TGTGCCAGTTCAAGCGGGGGACAGGGAGTTGGCTACACCTTC. As protein: CASSSGGQGVGYTF.

In DNA form, the CDR3 reads TGTGCCTGGAGCGATATTCGTCACGCAGTTATGAACACTGAAGCTTTCTTT. The encoded protein is CAWSDIRHAVMNTEAFF. The chain combines TRBV30 with TRBJ1-1; no clear D gene. The CDR3 length is 17 residues. Germline lookup yields CDR1 GTSNPN and CDR2 SVGIG (reference sequence). The V gene lost 3 bases and the J gene lost 0 bases, with 20 bases spanning the gap. The whole variable domain, remainder taken from reference TRBV30 and TRBJ1-1, is SQTIHQWPATLVQPVGSPLSLECTVEGTSNPNLYWYRQAAGRGLQLLFYSVGIGQISSEVPQNLSASRPQDRQFILSSKKLLLSDSGFYLCAWSDIRHAVMNTEAFFGQGTRLTVV.

The rearrangement links TRBV11-3 to TRBJ1-2; 10 bases agree with TRBD1. V was clipped by 4 bases and J by 2 bases; unmatched bases: 7. Germline CDR1 reads SGHNT; CDR2 reads YENEEA. The CDR3 is 16 amino acids. The CDR3 DNA reads as TGTGCCAGCAGCTCCGACAGGGGGCGGCAAAACTATGGCTACACCTTC. Its protein product is CASSSDRGRQNYGYTF.

V is TRBV20-1 and J is TRBJ2-1; perhaps TRBD1 as D (5 bases). This CDR3 comprises 11 residues. CDR1 is DFQATT, CDR2 SNEGSKA, per germline (reference sequence). V was shortened by 5 bases and J by 9 bases, with 11 bases between the two germline ends. In DNA form, the CDR3 reads TGCAGTGCTCAAACAGGCACTGAGCAGTTCTTC. Translated, it gives CSAQTGTEQFF.

The V gene is TRBV7-2, the J gene TRBJ2-7, with D possibly being TRBD1 (5 bases). The CDR3 is 15 amino acids. Germline-derived CDR1 and CDR2 are SGHTA and FQGNSA. The V and J ends lost 1 base and 3 bases respectively, with 13 bases between them. The chain's CDR3 is CASSLVMGRDYEQYF. CDR3 in DNA: TGTGCCAGCAGCTTAGTAATGGGCAGGGACTACGAGCAGTACTTC.